The TCR beta chain described here comes from a study of response to subunit inactivated influenza vaccine. As for this clonotype: Antigen specificity is unknown.

Each CDR3 protein is one row after TCRdb ran MiXCR on the RT-PCR reads. The table shows more than 550,000 distinct CDR3 sequences, with around 11% occurring only once. The study's findings and limits: It was suggested by the authors that few new T cells are recruited by each seasonal influenza vaccination.

The CDR3 is 16 residues long. V lost 4 bases to trimming and J lost 1 base, with 17 bases between them. CDR1 SEHNR and CDR2 FQNEAQ come from the germline V gene (reference sequence). Sequenced material: PBMCs from blood, taken on the day of vaccination. This TCR derives from a man aged 50 or older who received an inactivated influenza vaccine. The chain joins TRBV7-9 to TRBJ2-7; tentatively, D is TRBD1 (6 bases). CDR3 coding DNA: TGTGCCAGCAGCTCCCTCCCTCGACAGGCTTCCTACGAGCAGTACTTC. It yields the protein CASSSLPRQASYEQYF.